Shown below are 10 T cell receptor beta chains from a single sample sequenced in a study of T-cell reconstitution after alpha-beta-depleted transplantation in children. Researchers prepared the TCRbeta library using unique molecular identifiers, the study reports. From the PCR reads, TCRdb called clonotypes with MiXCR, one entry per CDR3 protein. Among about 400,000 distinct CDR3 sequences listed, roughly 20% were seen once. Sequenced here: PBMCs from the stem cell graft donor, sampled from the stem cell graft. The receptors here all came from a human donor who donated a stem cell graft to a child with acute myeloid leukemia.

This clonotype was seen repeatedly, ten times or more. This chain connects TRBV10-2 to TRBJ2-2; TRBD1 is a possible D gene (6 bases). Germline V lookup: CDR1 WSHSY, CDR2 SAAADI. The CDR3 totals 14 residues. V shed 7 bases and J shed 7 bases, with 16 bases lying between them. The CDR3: CASTYTGIFGELFF. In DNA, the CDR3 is TGCGCCAGCACATACACAGGGATATTCGGGGAGCTGTTTTTT.

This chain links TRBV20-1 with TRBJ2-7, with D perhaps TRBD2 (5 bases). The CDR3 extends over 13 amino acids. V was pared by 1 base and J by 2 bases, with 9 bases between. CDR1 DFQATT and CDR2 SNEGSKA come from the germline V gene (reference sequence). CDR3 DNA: TGCAGTGCTAGAGTAGCGAGACCCTACGAGCAGTACTTC. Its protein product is CSARVARPYEQYF.

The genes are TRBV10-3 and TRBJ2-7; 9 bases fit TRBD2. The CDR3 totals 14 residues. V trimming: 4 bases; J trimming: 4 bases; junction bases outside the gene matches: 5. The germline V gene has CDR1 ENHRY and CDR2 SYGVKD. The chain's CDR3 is CAISGGLATYEQYF. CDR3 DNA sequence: TGTGCCATCAGTGGAGGACTAGCGACGTACGAGCAGTACTTC.

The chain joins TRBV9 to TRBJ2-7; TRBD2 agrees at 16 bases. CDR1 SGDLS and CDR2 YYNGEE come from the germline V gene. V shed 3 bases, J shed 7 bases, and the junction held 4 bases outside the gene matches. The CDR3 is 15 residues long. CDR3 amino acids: CASSDGTSGGGEQYF. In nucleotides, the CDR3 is TGTGCCAGCAGCGACGGGACTAGCGGGGGGGGTGAGCAGTACTTC.

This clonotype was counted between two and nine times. CDR3 coding DNA: TGCAGCGTTGAGATGAACACTGAAGCTTTCTTT. It specifies CSVEMNTEAFF. The chain employs TRBV29-1 and TRBJ1-1; D is uncertain. The V gene's germline CDR1 is SQVTM and CDR2 ANQGSEA. This CDR3 spans 11 amino acids. V lost 3 bases, J lost 0 bases, and 2 bases lay in between.

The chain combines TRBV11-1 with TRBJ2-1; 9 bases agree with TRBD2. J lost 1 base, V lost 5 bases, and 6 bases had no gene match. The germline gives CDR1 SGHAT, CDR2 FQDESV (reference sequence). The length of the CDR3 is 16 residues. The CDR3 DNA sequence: TGTGCCAGCAGCCCCCGCGGGAGGGCTTCCTACAATGAGCAGTTCTTC. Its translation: CASSPRGRASYNEQFF. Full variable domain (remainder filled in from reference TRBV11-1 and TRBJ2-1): EAEVAQSPRYKITEKSQAVAFWCDPISGHATLYWYRQILGQGPELLVQFQDESVVDDSQLPKDRFSAERLKGVDSTLKIQPAELGDSAMYLCASSPRGRASYNEQFFGPGTRLTVL.

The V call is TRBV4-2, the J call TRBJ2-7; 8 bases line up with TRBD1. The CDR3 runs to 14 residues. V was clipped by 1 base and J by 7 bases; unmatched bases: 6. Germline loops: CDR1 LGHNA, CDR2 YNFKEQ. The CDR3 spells CASSQAGQGGEQYF. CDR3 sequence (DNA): TGTGCCAGCAGCCAAGCAGGACAGGGAGGAGAGCAGTACTTC.

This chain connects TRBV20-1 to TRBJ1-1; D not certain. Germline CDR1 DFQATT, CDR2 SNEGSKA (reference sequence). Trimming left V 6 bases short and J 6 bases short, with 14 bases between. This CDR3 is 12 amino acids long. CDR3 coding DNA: TGCAGTGCCCTGGAAGGGAGGGCTGAAGCTTTCTTT. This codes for CSALEGRAEAFF.

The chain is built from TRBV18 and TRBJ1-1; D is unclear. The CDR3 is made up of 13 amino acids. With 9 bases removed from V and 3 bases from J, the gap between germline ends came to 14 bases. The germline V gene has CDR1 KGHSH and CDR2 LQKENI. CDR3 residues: CASSRGVDTEAFF. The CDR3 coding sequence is TGTGCCAGTTCCCGCGGGGTCGACACTGAAGCTTTCTTT.

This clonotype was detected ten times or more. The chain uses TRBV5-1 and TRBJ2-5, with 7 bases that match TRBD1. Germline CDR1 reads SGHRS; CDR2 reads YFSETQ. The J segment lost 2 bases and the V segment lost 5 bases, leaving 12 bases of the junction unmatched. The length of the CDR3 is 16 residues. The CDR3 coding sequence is TGCGCCAGCAGGGTCAGGGGGTACCCATCTCAAGAGACCCAGTACTTC. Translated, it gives CASRVRGYPSQETQYF.